Listed below are T cell receptor beta chains from one sample, sequenced in a study of identical twins. From the 5' RACE reads, TCRdb called clonotypes with MiXCR, one entry per CDR3 protein. The data show 300,000 to 400,000 distinct CDR3 sequences, with approximately 8.7% seen just once and more than 8% held by the top ten. Material for sequencing was naive T cells sorted from blood. The receptors shown here come from a woman aged 45-59 years in good health. The CDR3 runs from the conserved cysteine through the conserved F or W. A D gene is named only where the DNA matches it firmly. Clone size is stated in some rows and not others, as once, few, many or a class when expanded.

CDR3 protein: CASKRGLGYSGSDNEQFF
CDR3 DNA: TGCGCCAGCAAAAGGGGCTTAGGGTACAGCGGGAGTGACAATGAGCAGTTCTTC
V gene: TRBV5-1
D gene: TRBD2
clone size: many
J gene: TRBJ2-1
CDR3 length: 18

CDR3 protein: CASRPTGMGGELFF
CDR3 DNA: TGTGCCAGCAGGCCGACAGGGATGGGAGGGGAGCTGTTTTTT
V gene: TRBV6-5
D gene: TRBD1
clone size: -
J gene: TRBJ2-2
CDR3 length: 14

CDR3 protein: CASSLGAPETQYF
CDR3 DNA: TGTGCCAGCAGCTTAGGCGCCCCAGAGACCCAGTACTTC
V gene: TRBV7-2
D gene: -
clone size: many
J gene: TRBJ2-5
CDR3 length: 13

CDR3 protein: CASSQEIGILAEQYF
CDR3 DNA: TGTGCCAGCAGCCAAGAGATAGGGATACTAGCGGAGCAGTACTTC
V gene: TRBV4-2
D gene: TRBD2
clone size: -
J gene: TRBJ2-7
CDR3 length: 15

CDR3 protein: CAWRTNRGASYNSPLHF
CDR3 DNA: TGTGCCTGGAGGACGAACAGGGGCGCCTCCTATAATTCACCCCTCCACTTT
V gene: TRBV30
D gene: TRBD1
clone size: -
J gene: TRBJ1-6
CDR3 length: 17

CDR3 protein: CASSDHGRGPGELFF
CDR3 DNA: TGTGCCAGCAGCGACCACGGCAGGGGCCCCGGGGAGCTGTTTTTT
V gene: TRBV11-2
D gene: -
clone size: many
J gene: TRBJ2-2
CDR3 length: 15

CDR3 protein: CASTGTSGINEQFF
CDR3 DNA: TGTGCCAGCACCGGGACTAGCGGTATCAATGAGCAGTTCTTC
V gene: TRBV12-3/TRBV12-4
D gene: TRBD2
clone size: many
J gene: TRBJ2-1
CDR3 length: 14

CDR3 protein: CASSQGLAGANEQFF
CDR3 DNA: TGTGCCAGCAGCCAAGGACTAGCGGGCGCAAATGAGCAGTTCTTC
V gene: TRBV3-1
D gene: TRBD2
clone size: few
J gene: TRBJ2-1
CDR3 length: 15

CDR3 protein: CASKGGGLNEQFF
CDR3 DNA: TGTGCCAGCAAGGGGGGAGGTCTTAATGAGCAGTTCTTC
V gene: TRBV6-1
D gene: -
clone size: -
J gene: TRBJ2-1
CDR3 length: 13

CDR3 protein: CSVKSSDYEQYF
CDR3 DNA: TGCAGTGTTAAGTCTAGCGACTACGAGCAGTACTTC
V gene: TRBV20-1
D gene: -
clone size: few
J gene: TRBJ2-7
CDR3 length: 12

CDR3 protein: CASSFTSGQETQYF
CDR3 DNA: TGCGCCAGCAGCTTTACTAGCGGTCAAGAGACCCAGTACTTC
V gene: TRBV5-1
D gene: TRBD2
clone size: few
J gene: TRBJ2-5
CDR3 length: 14

CDR3 protein: CASSQSRADEQFF
CDR3 DNA: TGCGCCAGCAGCCAAAGTAGGGCCGATGAGCAGTTCTTC
V gene: TRBV4-1
D gene: -
clone size: -
J gene: TRBJ2-1
CDR3 length: 13

CDR3 protein: CSARDRNRGSINEQFF
CDR3 DNA: TGCAGTGCTAGAGATAGGAACAGGGGGAGCATCAATGAGCAGTTCTTC
V gene: TRBV20-1
D gene: TRBD1
clone size: -
J gene: TRBJ2-1
CDR3 length: 16

CDR3 protein: CASSLAPNTGELFF
CDR3 DNA: TGCGCCAGCAGCTTGGCTCCGAACACCGGGGAGCTGTTTTTT
V gene: TRBV5-1
D gene: -
clone size: many
J gene: TRBJ2-2
CDR3 length: 14

CDR3 protein: CASSDSSGRQETQYF
CDR3 DNA: TGTGCCAGCAGCGATTCGAGCGGAAGACAAGAGACCCAGTACTTC
V gene: TRBV7-2
D gene: -
clone size: -
J gene: TRBJ2-5
CDR3 length: 15

CDR3 protein: CASSPPRVRYSDTQYF
CDR3 DNA: TGTGCCAGCTCACCACCACGGGTCCGTTATTCGGATACGCAGTATTTT
V gene: TRBV18
D gene: -
clone size: -
J gene: TRBJ2-3
CDR3 length: 16

CDR3 protein: CASSALQNTGELFF
CDR3 DNA: TGTGCCAGTAGTGCATTACAGAACACCGGGGAGCTGTTTTTT
V gene: TRBV19
D gene: -
clone size: -
J gene: TRBJ2-2
CDR3 length: 14

CDR3 protein: CSGRPLGNQPQHF
CDR3 DNA: TGCAGTGGACGCCCATTAGGCAATCAGCCCCAGCATTTT
V gene: TRBV20-1
D gene: -
clone size: many
J gene: TRBJ1-5
CDR3 length: 13

CDR3 protein: CASSTDAGQGVETQYF
CDR3 DNA: TGTGCCAGCAGCACGGATGCGGGACAGGGAGTGGAGACCCAGTACTTC
V gene: TRBV5-6
D gene: TRBD1
clone size: few
J gene: TRBJ2-5
CDR3 length: 16

CDR3 protein: CASSPGQGGNQPQHF
CDR3 DNA: TGTGCCAGCAGCCCCGGACAGGGGGGCAATCAGCCCCAGCATTTT
V gene: TRBV9
D gene: TRBD1
clone size: many
J gene: TRBJ1-5
CDR3 length: 15

CDR3 protein: CASSQSGTGWETRELFF
CDR3 DNA: TGCGCCAGCAGCCAATCCGGGACAGGGTGGGAAACCCGGGAGCTGTTTTTT
V gene: TRBV4-1
D gene: TRBD1
clone size: -
J gene: TRBJ2-2
CDR3 length: 17

CDR3 protein: CASSENTEAFF
CDR3 DNA: TGTGCCAGCAGCGAGAACACTGAAGCTTTCTTT
V gene: TRBV7-9
D gene: -
clone size: many
J gene: TRBJ1-1
CDR3 length: 11

CDR3 protein: CASGFTIGMSAFDTQYF
CDR3 DNA: TGTGCTAGTGGTTTTACTATCGGGATGTCCGCATTTGATACGCAGTATTTT
V gene: TRBV12-5
D gene: -
clone size: -
J gene: TRBJ2-3
CDR3 length: 17

CDR3 protein: CASSYYGLAGGPSSYNEQFF
CDR3 DNA: TGTGCCAGCAGTTACTACGGACTAGCGGGAGGGCCGAGCTCCTACAATGAGCAGTTCTTC
V gene: TRBV6-5
D gene: TRBD2
clone size: many
J gene: TRBJ2-1
CDR3 length: 20

CDR3 protein: CASSTVAGYYEQYF
CDR3 DNA: TGCGCCAGCAGCACTGTAGCGGGGTACTACGAGCAGTACTTC
V gene: TRBV4-1
D gene: TRBD2
clone size: -
J gene: TRBJ2-7
CDR3 length: 14